Shown below are 27 T cell receptor beta chains from a single sample sequenced in a study of T cells in Graves' hyperthyroidism and ophthalmopathy. From RNA transcripts, TCR beta CDR3 regions were amplified. Initially, a first-round RT-PCR of the TCR CDR3 employed the HTBI primer set. TCRdb itself ran the multiplex PCR reads through MiXCR, one entry per CDR3 protein. The sample includes over 150,000 distinct CDR3 sequences, 17% of them seen just once. Sequenced material: blood. These receptor sequences come from a woman aged 45-60 years with Graves' hyperthyroidism.

This clonotype appeared many times. The chain has TRBV11-2 and TRBJ2-5; tentative D call: TRBD2 (5 bases). This CDR3 is built from 12 residues. V was shortened by 3 bases and J by 5 bases, with 7 bases between the two germline ends. The germline V gene has CDR1 SGHAT and CDR2 FQNNGV. CDR3 sequence: CASSFSGETQYF. For the CDR3, the DNA is TGTGCCAGCAGCTTTTCGGGGGAGACCCAGTACTTC.

The table lists this clonotype with many counts. The chain carries TRBV19 and TRBJ2-7, with D perhaps matching TRBD1 or TRBD2 (5 bases each). Germline CDR1 is LNHDA and CDR2 is SQIVND (reference sequence). The germline V and J ends were trimmed by 5 bases and 0 bases, with 14 bases remaining between them. This CDR3 region has 15 residues. The CDR3 is CASSRGGRPSYEQYF. DNA for the CDR3: TGTGCCAGTAGTCGGGGCGGTAGGCCCTCCTACGAGCAGTACTTC.

A few counts support this clonotype. The rearrangement uses TRBV11-2 and TRBJ2-4; 7 bases line up with TRBD1. This CDR3 region has 15 residues. Germline V gene data show CDR1 as SGHAT and CDR2 as FQNNGV. V gave up 1 base and J gave up 7 bases; unmatched junction bases: 7. The CDR3 sequence: CASSLGQGFRNIQYF. In DNA form, the CDR3 reads TGTGCCAGCAGCTTAGGACAGGGATTTAGGAACATTCAGTACTTC.

The chain is built from TRBV5-1 and TRBJ2-3; 8 bases match TRBD2. CDR1 and CDR2 (germline): SGHRS, YFSETQ. After removal of 0 bases from V and 0 bases from J, the junction contained 12 bases not matched to a gene. The CDR3 loop spans 19 amino acids. This CDR3 reads CASSLEAAGDLWSTDTQYF. The CDR3 nucleotides are TGCGCCAGCAGCTTGGAAGCAGCGGGAGATTTGTGGAGCACAGATACGCAGTATTTT.

CDR3 in amino acids: CASSFNLGPYEQYF. Here the CDR3 DNA reads TGTGCCAGCAGCTTCAACCTCGGTCCCTACGAGCAGTACTTC. The chain recombines TRBV5-5 with TRBJ2-7; no definite D call. In germline, CDR1 is SGHKS, CDR2 YYEKEE (reference sequence). The CDR3 is 14 residues long. Trimming stripped 2 bases from V and 2 bases from J, with 11 bases between.

There are many counts of this clonotype. The chain employs TRBV15 and TRBJ1-3, with D possibly matching TRBD1 (6 bases). The V gene lost 2 bases and the J gene lost 3 bases, with 17 bases spanning the gap. Germline assignment: CDR1 LNHNV and CDR2 YYDKDF (reference sequence). This CDR3 comprises 17 residues. In DNA, the CDR3 is TGTGCCACCAGCAGAAACAAACAGGGATCGAATGGAAACACCATATATTTT. It yields the protein CATSRNKQGSNGNTIYF.

This clonotype turned up a few times. The chain couples TRBV9 to TRBJ2-1; 14 bases fit TRBD2. Germline CDR1 reads SGDLS; CDR2 reads YYNGEE. Germline trimming cut 7 bases from V and 6 bases from J; bases unmatched to any gene: 9. CDR3 size: 16 residues. CDR3 coding DNA: TGTGCCAGCGGAGAGACTAGCGGGAGGGCGGGCAATGAGCAGTTCTTC. Protein: CASGETSGRAGNEQFF.

The table lists this clonotype with a few counts. This sequence joins TRBV12-3 or TRBV12-4 and TRBJ1-3; D is unresolved. The CDR3 is 10 amino acids. V lost 9 bases to trimming and J lost 8 bases, with 8 bases between them. CDR3 protein: CASLGHTIYF. CDR3 DNA: TGTGCCAGTCTGGGTCACACCATATATTTT.

This clonotype turned up a few times. The chain is built from TRBV29-1 and TRBJ1-5, with TRBD1 matching 9 bases. The V and J ends lost 4 bases and 5 bases, in that order; junction bases with no gene match: 9. Per germline, CDR1 SQVTM and CDR2 ANQGSEA. The CDR3 is 15 residues long. The CDR3 DNA is TGCAGCGTTGCGGACGACGGACAGGGGCATCAGCCCCAGCATTTT. Its protein is CSVADDGQGHQPQHF.

This clonotype has at least ten counts. The chain has TRBV11-3 and TRBJ2-1; D remains ambiguous. The CDR3 contains 12 residues. Between the trimmed V and J ends, which lost 1 base and 2 bases, there was a span of 0 bases. Germline CDR1 and CDR2: SGHNT and YENEEA. In DNA, the CDR3 is TGTGCCAGCAGCTTAGCCTACAATGAGCAGTTCTTC. This sequence encodes CASSLAYNEQFF. Full variable domain (rest looked up from reference TRBV11-3 and TRBJ2-1): EAGVVQSPRYKIIEKKQPVAFWCNPISGHNTLYWYLQNLGQGPELLIRYENEEAVDDSQLPKDRFSAERLKGVDSTLKIQPAELGDSAVYLCASSLAYNEQFFGPGTRLTVL.

This clonotype was picked up many times. The chain joins TRBV11-3 to TRBJ2-3; D is unresolved. V was cut by 5 bases and J by 5 bases, with 14 bases left in between. The CDR3 contains 14 residues. Germline V CDR1 and CDR2: SGHNT, YENEEA. DNA for the CDR3: TGTGCCAGCAGCCGACCCGGTCGTATAGATACGCAGTATTTT. Translation: CASSRPGRIDTQYF.

This clonotype has ten or more counts. The chain carries TRBV11-2 and TRBJ2-7; 11 bases are a match to TRBD2. This CDR3 is 15 amino acids long. Germline V CDR1 and CDR2: SGHAT, FQNNGV. Unmatched junction bases numbered 5, after V lost 5 bases and J lost 2 bases. CDR3: CASSQTSGGPYEQYF. CDR3 coding DNA: TGTGCCAGCAGCCAAACTAGCGGGGGCCCCTACGAGCAGTACTTC.

This clonotype came up a few times. Relative to the germline gene, one junction end is altered; a read error may explain this. CDR3 DNA: TGCAGTGTCGGTGTCCGCTCCTACGGGCAGTACTTC. It specifies CSVGVRSYGQYF. The V gene is TRBV20-1, the J gene TRBJ2-7; D uncertain. The CDR3 loop spans 12 amino acids. The germline V gene has CDR1 DFQATT and CDR2 SNEGSKA (reference sequence).

This clonotype was seen more than once but under ten times. The chain recombines TRBV19 with TRBJ1-1; no clear D gene. The CDR3 sequence is 13 residues long. V was pared by 2 bases and J by 5 bases, with 9 bases between. Germline CDR1 is LNHDA and CDR2 is SQIVND (reference sequence). CDR3 sequence reads: CASSIRPRTEAFF. CDR3 coding DNA: TGTGCCAGTAGTATACGGCCCAGGACTGAAGCTTTCTTT.

The chain has TRBV15 and TRBJ1-5; D remains unclear. The CDR3 loop spans 15 amino acids. Germline V gene data show CDR1 as LNHNV and CDR2 as YYDKDF (reference sequence). Trimming left V 0 bases short and J 0 bases short, with 6 bases between. The CDR3 bases are TGTGCCACCAGCAGAGATCTATATAGCAATCAGCCCCAGCATTTT. Translating gives CATSRDLYSNQPQHF.

In its sample, this clonotype was seen many times. V gene TRBV5-1 combines with J gene TRBJ2-7, with D tentatively TRBD1 or TRBD2 (5 bases each). The V and J ends lost 1 base and 2 bases respectively, with 10 bases between them. CDR3 length: 14 residues. Germline V gives CDR1 SGHRS, CDR2 YFSETQ. The CDR3 loop is CASSLLGETYEQYF. The CDR3 DNA is TGCGCCAGCAGCTTGCTGGGGGAGACCTACGAGCAGTACTTC.

This clonotype was observed a handful of times. The gene calls are TRBV7-9 and TRBJ2-7; TRBD2 might be the D (7 bases). With 5 bases removed from V and 5 bases from J, the gap between germline ends came to 22 bases. The CDR3 extends over 16 amino acids. CDR1 is SEHNR, CDR2 FQNEAQ, per germline (reference sequence). CDR3 coding DNA: TGTGCCAGCAGCGTGGGAGGGGGGACAATTTTCCACGAGCAGTACTTC. This gives the protein CASSVGGGTIFHEQYF.

The chain joins TRBV7-9 to TRBJ1-5, with D perhaps matching TRBD1 (5 bases). Germline assignment: CDR1 SEHNR and CDR2 FQNEAQ (reference sequence). V lost 1 base to trimming and J lost 5 bases, with 9 bases between them. This CDR3 is 14 amino acids long. This chain's CDR3 is CASSLVGEHQPQHF. The CDR3 nucleotides are TGTGCCAGCAGCTTAGTAGGGGAACATCAGCCCCAGCATTTT.

This clonotype was observed many times. The chain joins TRBV5-5 to TRBJ2-5; D is possibly TRBD1 (5 bases). Trimming removed 2 bases from V and 2 bases from J, with 13 bases in between. The CDR3 has 15 residues. CDR1 and CDR2 from the germline V gene are SGHKS and YYEKEE (reference sequence). The CDR3 DNA reads as TGTGCCAGCAGCTTTAGGGGTATGGAACAAGAGACCCAGTACTTC. Protein product: CASSFRGMEQETQYF. The variable domain in full, completed from reference TRBV5-5 and TRBJ2-5, reads DAGVTQSPTHLIKTRGQQVTLRCSPISGHKSVSWYQQVLGQGPQFIFQYYEKEERGRGNFPDRFSARQFPNYSSELNVNALLLGDSALYLCASSFRGMEQETQYFGPGTRLLVL.

This clonotype was counted many times. This chain connects TRBV10-3 to TRBJ1-5; D unresolved. Germline V gene lookup returns CDR1 ENHRY and CDR2 SYGVKD. The CDR3 covers 14 residues. V was pared by 2 bases and J by 3 bases, with 8 bases between. CDR3 loop: CAISESQNNQPQHF. The CDR3, as DNA: TGTGCCATCAGTGAGAGCCAGAACAATCAGCCCCAGCATTTT.

The V gene is TRBV10-3, the J gene TRBJ2-7, with 13 nucleotides matching TRBD2. The CDR3 consists of 13 residues. With 8 bases clipped from V and 6 bases from J, the junction kept 4 bases outside the gene matches. CDR1 and CDR2 from the germline V gene are ENHRY and SYGVKD. The CDR3 spells CAIGLAGDGEQYF. CDR3 DNA sequence: TGTGCCATCGGACTAGCGGGAGACGGCGAGCAGTACTTC.

This clonotype was observed a handful of times. This chain links TRBV20-1 with TRBJ2-7; D remains ambiguous. V was trimmed by 0 bases and J by 0 bases, leaving 6 bases between them. Germline-derived CDR1 and CDR2 are DFQATT and SNEGSKA (reference sequence). The CDR3 is 13 residues long. CDR3 region: CSARDWGSYEQYF. For the CDR3, the DNA is TGCAGTGCTAGAGATTGGGGCTCCTACGAGCAGTACTTC.

This clonotype has a count of ten or more. The genes are TRBV10-3 and TRBJ1-2, with D perhaps TRBD1 (6 bases). There are 13 residues in the CDR3. Germline assignment: CDR1 ENHRY and CDR2 SYGVKD. Trimming took 8 bases from V and 1 from J, leaving 11 bases between them. The CDR3 DNA reads TGTGCCATCGGGGACACCTTTAACTATGGCTACACCTTC. It codes for CAIGDTFNYGYTF.

This clonotype has ten or more counts. The V gene is TRBV20-1, the J gene TRBJ2-5; TRBD2 matches 14 bases. Germline-derived CDR1 and CDR2 are DFQATT and SNEGSKA (reference sequence). Losses at the gene ends were 6 bases for V and 5 bases for J; bases not matched to a gene: 8. CDR3 length equals 15 residues. CDR3 sequence: CSAVMGLAGVETQYF. The CDR3 DNA is TGCAGTGCGGTAATGGGACTAGCGGGAGTTGAGACCCAGTACTTC.

The gene calls are TRBV5-1 and TRBJ1-6, with TRBD1 as a possible D gene (5 bases). The CDR3 loop spans 13 amino acids. The V gene's germline CDR1 is SGHRS and CDR2 YFSETQ. V lost 5 bases to trimming and J lost 7 bases, with 10 bases between them. CDR3 sequence: CASRGTENSPLHF. CDR3 coding DNA: TGCGCCAGCAGAGGGACGGAGAATTCACCCCTCCACTTT.

The table lists this clonotype with many counts. The chain recombines TRBV28 with TRBJ2-3; the D gene is possibly TRBD1 (5 bases). Germline V gene data show CDR1 as MDHEN and CDR2 as SYDVKM. The CDR3 contains 15 residues. V was clipped by 5 bases and J by 6 bases, with 18 bases between them. The CDR3 region has the DNA TGTGCCAGCAGTACCCATACAGGTTCAGGGGATACGCAGTATTTT. Protein: CASSTHTGSGDTQYF.

DNA for the CDR3: TGCGCCAGCAGCTTGTACAGGGTCTCCTCTGGGGCCAACGTCCTGACTTTC. This sequence encodes CASSLYRVSSGANVLTF. V is TRBV5-1 and J is TRBJ2-6, with D maybe TRBD1 (6 bases). V was pared by 1 base and J by 0 bases, with 11 bases between. CDR1 is SGHRS, CDR2 YFSETQ, per germline. There are 17 residues in the CDR3. Drawing the rest from reference TRBV5-1 and TRBJ2-6, the complete variable domain is KAGVTQTPRYLIKTRGQQVTLSCSPISGHRSVSWYQQTPGQGLQFLFEYFSETQRNKGNFPGRFSGRQFSNSRSEMNVSTLELGDSALYLCASSLYRVSSGANVLTFGAGSRLTVL.